This TCR beta chain was recorded in a study of identifying expanded T cells in peripheral blood. Study-level findings and limits: Variance in clone template counts between two-week samples significantly increased with total template count across all healthy donors. Technical replicates showed around 1.2 changed clones; two weeks approximately 15; four weeks 19.

Germline V gene data show CDR1 as LNHDA and CDR2 as SQIVND (reference sequence). This CDR3 is 14 amino acids long. V dropped 6 bases and J dropped 7; count of bases not matched to a gene: 6. Healthy donors had no documented immune events, such as infections, while sampled. The count of this clone is one. Its antigen is unknown. Profiling relied on immunoSEQ multiplex PCR, and the TCRdb table lists in-frame clones only, not all of them. The sample lists 100,000 or so clones; about 87% were seen once. Sequencing was done on a sample of blood. This sequence originates from a person between 18 and 70 years old in good health. J is TRBJ1-4 and V is TRBV19; 9 nucleotides line up with TRBD1. The CDR3, as DNA: TGTGCCAGTAGATGGGGACAGGGTCGTGAAAAACTGTTTTTT. Residues: CASRWGQGREKLFF.